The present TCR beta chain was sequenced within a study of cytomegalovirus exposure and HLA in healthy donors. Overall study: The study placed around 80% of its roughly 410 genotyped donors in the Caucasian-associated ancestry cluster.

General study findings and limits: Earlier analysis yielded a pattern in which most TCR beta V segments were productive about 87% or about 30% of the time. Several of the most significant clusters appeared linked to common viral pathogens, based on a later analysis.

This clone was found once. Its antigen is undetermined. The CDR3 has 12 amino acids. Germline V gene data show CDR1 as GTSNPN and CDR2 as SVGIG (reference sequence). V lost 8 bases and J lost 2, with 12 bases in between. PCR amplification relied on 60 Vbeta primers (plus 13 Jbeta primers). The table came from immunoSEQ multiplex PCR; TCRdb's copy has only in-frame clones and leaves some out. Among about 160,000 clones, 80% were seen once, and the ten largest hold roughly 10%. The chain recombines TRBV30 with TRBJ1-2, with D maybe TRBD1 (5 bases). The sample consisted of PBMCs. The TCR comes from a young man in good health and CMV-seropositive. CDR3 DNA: TGTGCCGGAGAGACAGTGAACTATGGCTACACCTTC. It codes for CAGETVNYGYTF. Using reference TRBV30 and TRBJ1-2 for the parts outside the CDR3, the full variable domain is SQTIHQWPATLVQPVGSPLSLECTVEGTSNPNLYWYRQAAGRGLQLLFYSVGIGQISSEVPQNLSASRPQDRQFILSSKKLLLSDSGFYLCAGETVNYGYTFGSGTRLTVV.